The subject of this entry is one T cell receptor (beta chain). The antigen is undetermined. The CDR3 contains 16 residues. V gave up 0 bases and J gave up 4 bases, with 15 bases separating them. In germline, CDR1 is KGHSH, CDR2 LQKENI. Separate cDNA molecules each had unique molecular identifiers attached to them. TCRdb independently ran MiXCR on the 5' RACE reads; one entry per CDR3 protein. Altogether 60,000 to 75,000 distinct CDR3 sequences are present, about 12% being singletons, with the ten largest covering about 1.3%. The sample is drawn from a study of early T cells in non-severe SARS-CoV-2 infection. Overall study findings and caveats: Matching against VDJdb likely underestimated virus-specific expansions, favoring anti-spike CD8.

The chain links TRBV18 to TRBJ2-5; possibly TRBD1 for D (6 bases). Sequenced here: whole blood, sampled at baseline. The receptor was isolated from an adult who was a healthcare worker with PCR-confirmed SARS-CoV-2 infection or an uninfected control (not recorded which). This CDR3 is CASSPPRFRGRETQYF. Here the CDR3 DNA reads TGTGCCAGCTCACCACCACGTTTCAGGGGAAGAGAGACCCAGTACTTC.